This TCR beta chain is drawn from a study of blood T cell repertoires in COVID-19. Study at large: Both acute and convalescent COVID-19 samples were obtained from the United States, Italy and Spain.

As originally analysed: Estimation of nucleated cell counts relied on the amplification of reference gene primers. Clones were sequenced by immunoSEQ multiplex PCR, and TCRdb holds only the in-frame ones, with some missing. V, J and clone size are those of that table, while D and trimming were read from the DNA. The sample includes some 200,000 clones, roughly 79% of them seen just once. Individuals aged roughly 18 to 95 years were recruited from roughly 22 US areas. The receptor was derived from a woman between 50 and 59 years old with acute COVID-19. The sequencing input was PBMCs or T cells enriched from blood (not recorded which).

The CDR3 region is CASSTRTRMGREQYF. Here the CDR3 DNA reads TGTGCCAGCAGTACCCGGACTAGGATGGGACGTGAGCAGTACTTC. The chain combines TRBV6-2 or TRBV6-3 with TRBJ2-7, with TRBD2 identical over 7 bases. This CDR3 comprises 15 residues. Germline V gene sequence: CDR1 MNHEY, CDR2 SVGEGT. After removal of 5 bases from V and 7 bases from J, the junction contained 14 bases not matched to a gene.